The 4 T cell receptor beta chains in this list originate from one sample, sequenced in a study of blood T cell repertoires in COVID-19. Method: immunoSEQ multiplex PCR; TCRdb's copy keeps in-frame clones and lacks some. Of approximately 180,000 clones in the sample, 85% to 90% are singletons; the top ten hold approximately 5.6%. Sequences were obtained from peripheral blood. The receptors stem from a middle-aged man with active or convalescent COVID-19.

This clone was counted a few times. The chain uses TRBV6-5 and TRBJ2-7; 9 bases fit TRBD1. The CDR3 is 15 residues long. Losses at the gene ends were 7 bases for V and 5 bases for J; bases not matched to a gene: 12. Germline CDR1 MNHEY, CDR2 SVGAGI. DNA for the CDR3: TGTGCCAGCATCTCGACAGGGGGGATTCTCCACGAGCAGTACTTC. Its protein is CASISTGGILHEQYF.

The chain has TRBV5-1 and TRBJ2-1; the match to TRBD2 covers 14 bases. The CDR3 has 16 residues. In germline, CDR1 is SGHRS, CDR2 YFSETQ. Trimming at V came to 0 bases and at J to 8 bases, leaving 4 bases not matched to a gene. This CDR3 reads CASSLAGTSGSDEQFF. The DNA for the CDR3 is TGCGCCAGCAGCTTGGCCGGGACTAGCGGGAGTGATGAGCAGTTCTTC.

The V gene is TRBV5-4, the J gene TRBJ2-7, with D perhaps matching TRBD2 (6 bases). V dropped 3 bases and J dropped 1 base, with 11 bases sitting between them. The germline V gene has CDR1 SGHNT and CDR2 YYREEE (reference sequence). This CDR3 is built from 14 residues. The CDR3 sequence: CASSSEGSSYEQYF. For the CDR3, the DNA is TGTGCCAGCAGCTCGGAGGGATCGTCCTACGAGCAGTACTTC.

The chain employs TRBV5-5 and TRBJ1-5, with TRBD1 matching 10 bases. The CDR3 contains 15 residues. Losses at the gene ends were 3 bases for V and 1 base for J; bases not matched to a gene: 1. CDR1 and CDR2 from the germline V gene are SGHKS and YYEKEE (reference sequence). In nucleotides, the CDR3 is TGTGCCAGCAGCTGGGGACAGGGGAGCAATCAGCCCCAGCATTTT. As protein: CASSWGQGSNQPQHF.